This T cell receptor beta chain was identified in a study of T cell clones after liver transplantation. Study-wide background: Standard immunosuppression, with no induction, continued until 12-24 months after transplant.

TCRdb keeps only in-frame clones here, not all; method: immunoSEQ multiplex PCR. The table has fewer than 15,000 clones, 70% to 85% seen once; the top ten hold about 32%. The sample in question was CD8+ T cells from blood, obtained at the 22-month timepoint. This sequence was found in a human patient who received a liver transplant. Part of the T cells may come from the graft donor.

The CDR3 sequence: CASSYGSGGNYNEQFF. CDR3 nucleotide sequence: TGTGCCAGCAGTTATGGTAGCGGGGGAAACTACAATGAGCAGTTCTTC. This chain links TRBV6-5 with TRBJ2-1; 9 bases fit TRBD2. Trimming removed 3 bases from V and 3 bases from J; junction bases left unmatched: 6. This CDR3 is built from 16 residues. The germline CDR1 and CDR2 sequences are MNHEY and SVGAGI.